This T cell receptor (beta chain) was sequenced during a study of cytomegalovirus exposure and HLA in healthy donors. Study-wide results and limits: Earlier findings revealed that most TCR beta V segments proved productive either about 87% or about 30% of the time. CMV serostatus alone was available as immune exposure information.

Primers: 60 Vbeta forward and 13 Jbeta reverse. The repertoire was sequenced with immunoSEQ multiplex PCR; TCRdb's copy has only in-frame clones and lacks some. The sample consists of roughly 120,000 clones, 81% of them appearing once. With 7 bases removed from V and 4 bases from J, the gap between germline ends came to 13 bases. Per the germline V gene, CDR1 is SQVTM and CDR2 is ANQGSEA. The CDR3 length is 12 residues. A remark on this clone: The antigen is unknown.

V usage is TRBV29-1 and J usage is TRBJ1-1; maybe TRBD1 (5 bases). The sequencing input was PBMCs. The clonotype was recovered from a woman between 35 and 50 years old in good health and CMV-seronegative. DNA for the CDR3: TGCAGCGCTGCGACAGATCCCACTGAAGCTTTCTTT. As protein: CSAATDPTEAFF.